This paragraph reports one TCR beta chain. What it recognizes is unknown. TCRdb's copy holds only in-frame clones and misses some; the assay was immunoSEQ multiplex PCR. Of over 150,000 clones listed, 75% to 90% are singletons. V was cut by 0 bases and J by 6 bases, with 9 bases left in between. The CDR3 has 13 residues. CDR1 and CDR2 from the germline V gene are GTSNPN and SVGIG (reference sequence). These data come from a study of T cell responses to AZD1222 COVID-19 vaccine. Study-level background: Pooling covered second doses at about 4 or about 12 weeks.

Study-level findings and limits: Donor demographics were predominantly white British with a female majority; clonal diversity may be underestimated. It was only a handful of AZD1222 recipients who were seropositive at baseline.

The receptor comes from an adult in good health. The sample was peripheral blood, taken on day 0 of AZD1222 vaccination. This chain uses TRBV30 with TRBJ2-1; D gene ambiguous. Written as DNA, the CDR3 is TGTGCCTGGAGTGTACTACCTAGCAATGAGCAGTTCTTC. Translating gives CAWSVLPSNEQFF. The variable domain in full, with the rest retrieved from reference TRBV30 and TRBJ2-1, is SQTIHQWPATLVQPVGSPLSLECTVEGTSNPNLYWYRQAAGRGLQLLFYSVGIGQISSEVPQNLSASRPQDRQFILSSKKLLLSDSGFYLCAWSVLPSNEQFFGPGTRLTVL.